Many counts were recorded for the clone carrying this T cell receptor beta chain. Antigen unknown. With the read ending 3 residues before the CDR3 end, the germline J gene is used to fill in that end. This entry is derived from a study of T cell clonality in common variable immunodeficiency. Each donor provided roughly 4.5 to 8.5 ml of heparinized whole blood. Findings of the study overall: CVID subjects showed higher TCRbeta clonality than healthy controls. In common variable immunodeficiency, TCR beta chains reportedly carried fewer deletions and N-nucleotide insertions. Compared with controls, CVID subjects had fewer shared TCRbeta clones.

The germline V gene encodes CDR1 MGHRA and CDR2 YSYEKL. This CDR3 region has 17 residues. The V gene lost 4 bases and the J gene lost 6 bases, with 24 bases spanning the gap. Here immunoSEQ multiplex PCR was the method, and the copy in TCRdb shows in-frame clones only, minus some. The sample shows about 45,000 clones, no singletons; the ten largest hold about 0.7%. The V and J genes are TRBV4-1 and TRBJ1-1, with a tentative D call TRBD1 (6 bases). Specimen: peripheral blood mononuclear cells. The receptor was isolated from a person aged 18 to 70 in good health. Here the CDR3 reads CASSRMRGGIGLAEAFF. The DNA read from the CDR3 is TGCGCCAGCAGCCGAATGAGGGGGGGGATCGGTCTCGCTGAA.